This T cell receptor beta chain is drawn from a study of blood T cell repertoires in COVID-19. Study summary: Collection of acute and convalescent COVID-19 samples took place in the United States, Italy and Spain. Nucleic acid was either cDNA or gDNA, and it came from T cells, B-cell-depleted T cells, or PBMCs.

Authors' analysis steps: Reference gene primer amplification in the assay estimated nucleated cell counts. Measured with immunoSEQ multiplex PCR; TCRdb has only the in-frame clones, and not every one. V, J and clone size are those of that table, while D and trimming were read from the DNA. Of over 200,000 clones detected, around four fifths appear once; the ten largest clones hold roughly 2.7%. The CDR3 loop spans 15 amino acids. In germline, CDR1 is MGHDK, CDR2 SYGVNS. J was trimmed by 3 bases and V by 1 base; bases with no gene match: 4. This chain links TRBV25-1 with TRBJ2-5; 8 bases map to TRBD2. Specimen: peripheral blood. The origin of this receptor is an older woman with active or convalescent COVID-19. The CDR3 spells CASSEWGSGKETQYF. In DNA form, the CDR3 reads TGTGCCAGCAGTGAATGGGGTAGCGGGAAAGAGACCCAGTACTTC. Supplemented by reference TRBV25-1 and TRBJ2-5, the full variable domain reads EADIYQTPRYLVIGTGKKITLECSQTMGHDKMYWYQQDPGMELHLIHYSYGVNSTEKGDLSSESTVSRIRTEHFPLTLESARPSHTSQYLCASSEWGSGKETQYFGPGTRLLVL.